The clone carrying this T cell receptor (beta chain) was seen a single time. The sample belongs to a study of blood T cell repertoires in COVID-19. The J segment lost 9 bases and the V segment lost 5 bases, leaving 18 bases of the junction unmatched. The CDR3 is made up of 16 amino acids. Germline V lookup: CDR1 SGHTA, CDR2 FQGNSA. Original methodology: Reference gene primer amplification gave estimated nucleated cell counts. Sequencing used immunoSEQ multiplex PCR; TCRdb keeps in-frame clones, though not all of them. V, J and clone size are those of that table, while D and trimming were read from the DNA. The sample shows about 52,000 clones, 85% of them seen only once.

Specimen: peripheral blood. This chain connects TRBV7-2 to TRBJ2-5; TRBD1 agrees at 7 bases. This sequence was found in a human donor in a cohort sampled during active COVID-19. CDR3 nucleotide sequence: TGTGCCAGCAGCCCAGACGGACAGGCCCTCCCCATGGCCCAGTACTTC. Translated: CASSPDGQALPMAQYF.